The 10 T cell receptor beta chains below were found in one sample sequenced in a study of blood T cell repertoires in COVID-19. Some clones are missing from TCRdb's copy, which holds only in-frame ones; the method was immunoSEQ multiplex PCR. The sample records about 79,000 clones, approximately 90% being singletons. Input material: peripheral blood. Source of these receptors: a middle-aged man with active COVID-19.

This rearrangement joins TRBV28 to TRBJ2-7; no clear D. The V gene lost 4 bases and the J gene lost 2 bases, with 18 bases spanning the gap. The CDR3 spans 16 residues. From germline, CDR1 is MDHEN and CDR2 SYDVKM. This chain's CDR3 is CASSSNTWAGTYEQYF. DNA for the CDR3: TGTGCCAGCAGTTCCAATACATGGGCCGGAACCTACGAGCAGTACTTC.

J is TRBJ2-7 and V is TRBV3-1 (or the pseudogene TRBV3-2), with a tentative D call TRBD2 (5 bases). The V gene's germline CDR1 is LGHDT and CDR2 YNNKEL (reference sequence). The CDR3 is 13 residues long. V gave up 4 bases and J gave up 0 bases, with 7 bases separating them. The CDR3 DNA is TGTGCCAGCAGCCGTGGGAGCTCCTACGAGCAGTACTTC. Translated: CASSRGSSYEQYF.

In this sample, this clone turned up a few times. The chain recombines TRBV6-2 or TRBV6-3 with TRBJ1-2, with D possibly matching TRBD1 (5 bases). The CDR3 has 15 amino acids. Trimming took off 0 bases at V and 7 bases at J, with 15 bases between the two ends. Per the germline V gene, CDR1 is MNHEY and CDR2 is SVGEGT. For the CDR3, the DNA is TGTGCCAGCAGTTACTCGACCCTAGGGAGGGGTGGCTACACCTTC. Translating gives CASSYSTLGRGGYTF.

The chain couples TRBV15 to TRBJ1-1; D ambiguous. V lost 3 bases and J 6 bases, leaving 11 bases between the germline ends. The CDR3 has 13 residues. Germline CDR1 is LNHNV and CDR2 is YYDKDF (reference sequence). CDR3 coding DNA: TGTGCCACCAGCAGTCTACGGGTGGCTGAAGCTTTCTTT. Translation: CATSSLRVAEAFF.

This clone was observed a few times. The chain uses TRBV5-4 and TRBJ1-2; D possibly corresponds to TRBD1 (6 bases). Trimming cost V 3 bases and J 7 bases, with 19 bases left between them. CDR1 and CDR2 from the germline V gene are SGHNT and YYREEE (reference sequence). The CDR3 is 15 residues long. CDR3 in DNA: TGTGCCAGCAGCTCAGCCACAGGGCCTTCAGGTGGCTACACCTTC. Protein sequence: CASSSATGPSGGYTF.

The rearrangement uses TRBV29-1 and TRBJ2-7; TRBD1 is a possible D gene (6 bases). Trimming removed 4 bases at V and 3 bases at J, with 13 bases between. CDR1 and CDR2 (germline): SQVTM, ANQGSEA. The CDR3 has 13 amino acids. CDR3 DNA sequence: TGCAGCGTTGCTTCGACAGGTAGCTACGAGCAGTACTTC. This encodes CSVASTGSYEQYF.

The chain employs TRBV5-8 and TRBJ2-3; TRBD2 agrees at 7 bases. CDR1 SGHTS and CDR2 YDEGEE come from the germline V gene. V lost 0 bases to trimming and J lost 5 bases; unmatched junction nucleotides: 9. The CDR3 length is 16 residues. The CDR3 DNA sequence: TGTGCCAGCAGCTTGGGGGGGGGAATCAGTAGAGATACGCAGTATTTT. Its protein product is CASSLGGGISRDTQYF.

The genes are TRBV19 and TRBJ2-1; 7 nucleotides agree with TRBD2. Unmatched junction bases numbered 17, after V lost 9 bases and J lost 6 bases. This CDR3 contains 16 residues. Per germline, CDR1 LNHDA and CDR2 SQIVND (reference sequence). The CDR3 loop is CASRGGREYVSNEQFF. The CDR3, as DNA: TGTGCCAGCCGGGGTGGGAGGGAGTACGTCAGCAATGAGCAGTTCTTC.

The chain uses TRBV6-5 and TRBJ2-3, with 8 bases lining up with TRBD2. The junction had 5 bases not matched to a gene; V was cut back by 0 bases and J by 3 bases. The germline V gene has CDR1 MNHEY and CDR2 SVGAGI. The CDR3 extends over 16 amino acids. CDR3 coding DNA: TGTGCCAGCAGTTACTCAGCCGGGGGGGCTACAGATACGCAGTATTTT. It is translated as CASSYSAGGATDTQYF.

V is TRBV7-3 and J is TRBJ2-1, with a tentative D call TRBD2 (6 bases). The V and J ends lost 5 bases and 11 bases respectively, with 22 bases between them. CDR1 and CDR2 from the germline V gene are SGHTA and FQGTGA. The CDR3 is made up of 15 amino acids. The CDR3 region is CASSPQPGGGSQQFF. CDR3 bases: TGTGCCAGCAGCCCACAACCCGGTGGGGGGTCACAGCAGTTCTTC.